This T cell receptor (beta chain) stems from a study of human T cells and chemical hapten exposure (dated by TCRdb to the early 2020s). Turning to the overall study: For sensitization, 2% DPC in acetone was applied to a roughly 2 cm by roughly 2 cm area of upper inner arm skin. Throughout the study period of roughly 24 weeks, patients also received therapeutic DPC doses to the scalp every week. Patch tests used Finn chambers with 0.01% DPC on the upper back, scored after 6 days by International Contact Dermatitis Research Group standards. Alopecia areata with under or over 50% scalp involvement, alopecia totalis and alopecia universalis were represented in the patient cohort, which was mostly female. Libraries were pooled for sequencing, and variation in per-sample TCR yields was attributed mainly to small differences in library volumes within the pool. This study followed changes in the peripheral blood TCR repertoire in vivo during primary and secondary sensitization of alopecia patients to the hapten diphenylcyclopropenone (DPC). Blood was sampled from patients pre-sensitization (week 0) and at 2, 6 and about 24 weeks after DPC sensitization. For TCR sequencing, blood came from 25 to 35 alopecia patients at anywhere from one to four time points (pre-sensitization, 2, 6 and 24 weeks). The paper as a whole reports these results and caveats: Because every patient had alopecia, a presumed autoimmune disease, the patients' immune response might differ from that of healthy individuals. Patch test score correlated positively with the number of PT1 expanded TCRs, reaching significance at thresholds 8, 16 and 32 but not at 4. Expanded TCRs formed significantly more large CDR3 similarity clusters than pre-sensitization or healthy control sets, consistent with antigen-driven responses. After repeated subsampling, the strength of the expansion versus patch-test correlation and the threshold at which it became significant changed. No change with DPC sensitization was found in the number of TCRs above 1 in 1000 frequency, and no evidence of global repertoire structure alterations was found.

Taken from cysteine to phenylalanine, the CDR3 has 13 residues. Just CDR3 DNA is preserved here, 39 bases in frame from base 1. Based on the germline V gene (reference sequence), the CDR1 and CDR2 sequences are DFQATT and SNEGSKA. After removal of 5 bases from V and 6 bases from J, the junction retains 5 bases not matched to a gene. According to the study, the label for this sample's time point signals: patch test 1, 2 weeks after DPC sensitization. Read against the paper, the sample's treatment or condition label means: therapeutic diphenylcyclopropenone sensitization with weekly scalp DPC. At every patch-test visit, the blood draw took place before the patch test was put on. Eligible patients were aged 18 to 70, diagnosed with alopecia, deemed suitable for DPC therapy, and excluded if pregnant. Total RNA was extracted from unfractionated whole blood collected in Tempus Blood RNA tubes. The library was made by RACE. Data came from a NextSeq 500. During library preparation, unique molecular identifiers were attached to individual cDNA molecules so that TCRs could be counted quantitatively and reproducibly. Each blood RNA sample was used to sequence both TCR alpha and TCR beta chains. Turning to the authors' computational methods: Samples had a median of approximately 96,000 TCRs, with a range from about 23,224 to 700,000. V, J and CDR3 annotation of the TCR reads was performed with the Decombinator software suite. For PS versus PT1 abundance plots, all samples were subsampled to the same number of TCRs (28,000). Expanded TCRs were defined as absent before sensitization and observed at least eight times at the 2-week time point. TCRdb reprocessed the public reads (quality trimming at Q25 with fastp, clone calling with MiXCR) and kept in-frame beta chains. Identical CDR3 proteins give one entry, which carries the most common genes and DNA. For this entry, the V and J calls and clone size follow TCRdb and not the study's own pipeline. In all, the sample holds tens of thousands of distinct CDR3 sequences, and about 10% of those were seen once. The top ten clones comprise around 4.4% of the sample.

This clonotype was picked up a small number of times. Its antigen target is currently unknown. The input lacks base qualities; no much larger clone sits a single base away. This TCR derives from a woman aged 45-65 years with alopecia areata. Some clones in this sample may be carry-over from other donors' samples. The starting material was whole blood, obtained in connection with sensitization to the hapten diphenylcyclopropenone (DPC). The chain joins TRBV20-1 to TRBJ2-2; the central 8 bases match TRBD1. At the DNA level, the sequence is TGCAGTGCTTGGACAGGGCGGGCCGGGGAGCTGTTTTTT. Its coded protein is CSAWTGRAGELFF.